The entry below describes one T cell receptor (beta chain). The data belong to a study of blood T cell repertoires in COVID-19. The data were produced by immunoSEQ multiplex PCR, yet TCRdb's version contains in-frame clones alone and is incomplete. The table records fewer than 400,000 clones, around 90% of them present only once. Germline V CDR1 and CDR2: LNHDA, SQIVND (reference sequence). The V gene end was trimmed by 1 base and the J gene end by 6 bases; junction bases not matched to a gene: 9. The CDR3 is 17 residues long. This receptor was identified in a woman younger than 45 with COVID-19, enrolled during active disease. Sequenced input: peripheral blood. V usage is TRBV19 and J usage is TRBJ2-1; 10 nucleotides align to TRBD2. CDR3 DNA sequence: TGTGCCAGTAGTATAGTGACTAGCGGGCTCCGTTCCAATGAGCAGTTCTTC. As protein: CASSIVTSGLRSNEQFF.